The sequence of this T cell receptor beta chain was determined in a study of blood T cell repertoires in COVID-19. Study context: The United States, Italy and Spain provided the acute and convalescent COVID-19 samples. Sample material is recorded as cDNA or gDNA derived from T cells, B-cell-depleted T cells, or PBMCs.

As processed by the authors: Amplification from reference gene primers served as the basis for estimated nucleated cell counts. Sequencing was performed with immunoSEQ multiplex PCR; in TCRdb, only in-frame clones are kept and a portion is missing. That table furnishes V, J and clone size, whereas the DNA furnished D and trimming. The table lists about 100,000 clones, roughly nine tenths of them singletons. In this sample, this clone turned up a few times. Germline CDR1 is LNHDA and CDR2 is SQIVND (reference sequence). Trimming removed 5 bases from V and 4 bases from J, with 9 bases in between. This CDR3 is built from 14 residues.

The chain links TRBV19 to TRBJ1-6; tentative D call: TRBD1 (6 bases). The material sequenced was peripheral blood. The TCR originated in a man aged 50 to 59 with acute or convalescent COVID-19. The CDR3 nucleotides read TGTGCCAGTAGTCTAGGACAGTATAATTCACCCCTCCACTTT. This sequence encodes CASSLGQYNSPLHF.